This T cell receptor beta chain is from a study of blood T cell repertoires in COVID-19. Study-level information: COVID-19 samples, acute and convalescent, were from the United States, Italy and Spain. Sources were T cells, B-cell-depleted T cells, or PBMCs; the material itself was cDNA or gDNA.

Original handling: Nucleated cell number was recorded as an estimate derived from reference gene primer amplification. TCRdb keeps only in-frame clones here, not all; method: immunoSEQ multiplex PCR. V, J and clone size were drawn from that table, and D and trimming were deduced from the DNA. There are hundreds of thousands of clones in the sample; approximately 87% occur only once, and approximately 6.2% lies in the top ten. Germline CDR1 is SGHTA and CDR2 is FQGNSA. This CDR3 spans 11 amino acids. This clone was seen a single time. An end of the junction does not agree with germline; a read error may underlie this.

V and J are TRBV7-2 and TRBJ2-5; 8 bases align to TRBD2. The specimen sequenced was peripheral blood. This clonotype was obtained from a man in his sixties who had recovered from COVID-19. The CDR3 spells CASSVGREVNF. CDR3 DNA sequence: TGTGCCAGCAGCGTGGGGCGGGAGGTTAACTTC.